This entry lists 30 T cell receptor beta chains sequenced from one sample in a study of T-cell memory formation after mild COVID-19 (dated by TCRdb to 2020 to 2023). To prepare the library, 5' RACE was applied. Reads for this sample came from an Illumina NovaSeq 6000. TCRdb redid the processing of the public reads, applying fastp at Q25 and MiXCR, and retained in-frame beta chains. Every distinct CDR3 protein forms one entry, paired with its most common genes and DNA. The sample contains more than 250,000 distinct CDR3 sequences, over 15% of them found a single time. The ten largest clonotypes hold around 20% of the sample. Sequencing was performed on PBMCs or a T cell subset sorted from them (not recorded which). The receptors stem from a man aged 18 to 29 who had mild COVID-19 (a few samples of this study predate the infection). The sample titles of this study are shuffled in the database, so cell type and time point are left out; the donor was told from shared clones.

This clonotype has more than one count but fewer than ten. The chain couples TRBV12-3 or TRBV12-4 to TRBJ2-4; D might be TRBD2 (5 bases). Trimming left V 6 bases short and J 6 bases short, with 21 bases between. CDR3 length: 16 amino acids. CDR3 bases: TGTGCCAGCAGGGACTTCTCCTACTCCTCCGGAAACATTCAGTACTTC. Amino acid sequence: CASRDFSYSSGNIQYF.

This clonotype was counted only a few times. The genes are TRBV6-2 or TRBV6-3 and TRBJ1-4, with TRBD1 identical over 7 bases. Germline-derived CDR1 and CDR2 are MNHEY and SVGEGT. V trimming: 5 bases; J trimming: 5 bases; junction bases outside the gene matches: 5. The CDR3 consists of 14 residues. For the CDR3, the DNA is TGTGCCAGCAGTCGGACAGGACGGAATGAAAAACTGTTTTTT. As protein: CASSRTGRNEKLFF.

This clonotype appeared a few times. The chain links TRBV6-1 to TRBJ2-7; 7 nucleotides match TRBD2. Germline V gives CDR1 MNHNS, CDR2 SASEGT. Trimming cost V 7 bases and J 0 bases; bases outside gene matches: 9. The CDR3 length is 15 residues. The CDR3 region is CASNSWTGGSYEQYF. The CDR3 DNA reads TGTGCCAGCAATTCGTGGACGGGAGGCTCCTACGAGCAGTACTTC.

This clonotype has just a few counts. The rearrangement joins TRBV4-3 to TRBJ2-3; D is perhaps TRBD2 (6 bases). CDR1 and CDR2 from the germline V gene are LGHNA and YSLEER. V lost 1 base and J lost 4, with 15 bases in between. The CDR3 length is 16 residues. The CDR3 DNA reads as TGCGCCAGCAGCCAAGTTGGTCCGGGGGAGCCAGATACGCAGTATTTT. Translated: CASSQVGPGEPDTQYF.

CDR3: CASSIEAPSTDTQYF. The CDR3 DNA reads as TGTGCCAGTAGTATAGAAGCCCCTTCCACAGATACGCAGTATTTT. This rearrangement joins TRBV19 to TRBJ2-3; D ambiguous. This CDR3 spans 15 amino acids. CDR1 and CDR2 (germline): LNHDA, SQIVND (reference sequence). V was clipped by 0 bases and J by 2 bases, with 9 bases between them.

V and J are TRBV2 and TRBJ2-1; TRBD2 agrees at 13 bases. This CDR3 is 14 amino acids long. With 10 bases clipped from V and 9 bases from J, the junction kept 9 bases outside the gene matches. Germline V gene data show CDR1 as SNHLY and CDR2 as FYNNEI. The CDR3, as DNA: TGTGCCACCAGACTAGCGGGGGGAACAATTGAGCAGTTCTTC. Its protein is CATRLAGGTIEQFF.

This clonotype has only a few counts. V gene TRBV7-2 combines with J gene TRBJ2-7, with 7 positions matching TRBD1. Germline assignment: CDR1 SGHTA and CDR2 FQGNSA. V dropped 3 bases and J dropped 2; count of bases not matched to a gene: 13. This CDR3 has 17 residues. CDR3 DNA: TGTGCCAGCAGCTTGGTATCTGGGACAGCCGAAACCTACGAGCAGTACTTC. It encodes CASSLVSGTAETYEQYF.

This clonotype was observed a few times. The CDR3 reads CASSTRREVQSAPAF. The DNA of the CDR3 is TGTGCCAGCAGCACCCGAAGGGAGGTCCAATCAGCCCCAGCATTT. V is TRBV21-1 and J is TRBJ1-5. TRBV21-1 is a known pseudogene. The CDR3 spans 15 residues.

The table lists this clonotype with many counts. The chain combines TRBV27 with TRBJ2-3; 10 bases are shared with TRBD2. There are 16 residues in the CDR3. Trimming took 2 bases from V and 6 from J; bases not matched to a gene: 8. Per the germline V gene, CDR1 is MNHEY and CDR2 is SMNVEV (reference sequence). The CDR3 DNA reads TGTGCCAGCAGTTTAGACCCAGCGGGGGGGCCCGATACGCAGTATTTT. It yields the protein CASSLDPAGGPDTQYF.

This clonotype was seen a handful of times. The V call is TRBV20-1, the J call TRBJ2-7; either TRBD1 or TRBD2 may supply D (5 bases each). Germline lookup yields CDR1 DFQATT and CDR2 SNEGSKA (reference sequence). This CDR3 is 11 amino acids long. Trimming pared 5 bases from V and 6 bases from J, leaving 11 bases between. The DNA for the CDR3 is TGCAGTGCTCAGGGACGGGGCGAGCAGTACGTC. Its translation: CSAQGRGEQYV.

The chain uses TRBV6-5 and TRBJ1-1, with 7 nucleotides matching TRBD1. The CDR3 is made up of 15 amino acids. Germline assignment: CDR1 MNHEY and CDR2 SVGAGI. V shed 6 bases, J shed 6 bases, and the junction held 13 bases outside the gene matches. CDR3: CASRGGQAGSAEAFF. CDR3 DNA sequence: TGTGCCAGCAGAGGAGGACAGGCAGGGTCGGCTGAAGCTTTCTTT.

The V and J genes are TRBV11-2 and TRBJ1-2; D perhaps matches TRBD1 (6 bases). Germline-derived CDR1 and CDR2 are SGHAT and FQNNGV. V was cut by 4 bases and J by 4 bases, with 10 bases left in between. The CDR3 consists of 13 residues. The CDR3 DNA sequence: TGTGCCAGCAGCTCCGGACAGAGCTATGGCTACACCTTC. This sequence encodes CASSSGQSYGYTF.

This clonotype was detected a few times. The genes are TRBV29-1 and TRBJ2-1, with a weak D call TRBD1 (5 bases). The CDR3 extends over 13 amino acids. The V end lost 4 bases, the J end lost 7 bases, and 14 bases lay between the germline ends. From germline, CDR1 is SQVTM and CDR2 ANQGSEA. The CDR3 sequence: CSVVGRAENEQFF. CDR3 bases: TGCAGCGTTGTGGGCAGGGCCGAGAATGAGCAGTTCTTC.

The chain links TRBV10-3 to TRBJ1-6, with D maybe TRBD1 (5 bases). Trimming cost V 2 bases and J 7 bases, with 12 bases left between them. Looked up from germline, CDR1 is ENHRY and CDR2 is SYGVKD. The CDR3 contains 15 residues. The CDR3 DNA is TGTGCCATCAGTGAGCGATCGGGGGGGAATTCACCCCTCCACTTT. This sequence encodes CAISERSGGNSPLHF.

This chain connects TRBV6-5 to TRBJ1-2; D not resolved. Deletions cut 3 bases from V and 0 bases from J, with 8 bases between. Germline CDR1 reads MNHEY; CDR2 reads SVGAGI. CDR3 size: 14 residues. As DNA, the CDR3 is TGTGCCAGCAGTTATAGTGCAGCTAACTATGGCTACACCTTC. This sequence encodes CASSYSAANYGYTF.

This clonotype was counted only a few times. The chain uses TRBV7-9 and TRBJ2-1, with unresolved D. The V end lost 11 bases, the J end lost 0 bases, and 11 bases lay between the germline ends. This CDR3 is 13 amino acids long. CDR1 and CDR2 (germline): SEHNR, FQNEAQ (reference sequence). CDR3 in DNA: TGTGCCTCCTCGCGTAGCTCCTACAATGAGCAGTTCTTC. It codes for CASSRSSYNEQFF. The variable domain in full, completed from reference TRBV7-9 and TRBJ2-1, reads DTGVSQNPRHKITKRGQNVTFRCDPISEHNRLYWYRQTLGQGPEFLTYFQNEAQLEKSRLLSDRFSAERPKGSFSTLEIQRTEQGDSAMYLCASSRSSYNEQFFGPGTRLTVL.

This clonotype was observed a few times. The rearrangement links TRBV2 to TRBJ2-7, with a possible D match to TRBD2 (5 bases). The CDR3 length is 12 residues. CDR1 and CDR2 from the germline V gene are SNHLY and FYNNEI. With 6 bases removed from V and 4 bases from J, the gap between germline ends came to 10 bases. CDR3 region: CASSSGKYEQYV. The CDR3 DNA reads as TGTGCCAGCAGCTCGGGGAAATACGAGCAGTACGTC.

This sequence joins TRBV5-1 and TRBJ1-1, with a tentative D call TRBD1 (5 bases). The V and J ends lost 0 bases and 3 bases respectively, with 12 bases between them. The CDR3 length is 15 residues. Germline CDR1 reads SGHRS; CDR2 reads YFSETQ. The CDR3 nucleotides are TGCGCCAGCAGCTTGGGGGATATCAGGGACACTGAAGCTTTCTTT. It is translated as CASSLGDIRDTEAFF.

This clonotype was detected a few times. This chain links TRBV5-1 with TRBJ1-1, with 10 bases fitting TRBD1. Germline CDR1 and CDR2: SGHRS and YFSETQ. Germline trimming cut 6 bases from V and 5 bases from J; bases unmatched to any gene: 10. The CDR3 consists of 15 residues. The CDR3 here is CASTDPGQGTTEAFF. Here the CDR3 DNA reads TGCGCCAGCACAGACCCGGGACAGGGGACGACTGAAGCTTTCTTT.

This clonotype was seen a few times. V and J are TRBV20-1 and TRBJ2-5, with D possibly TRBD1 on 6 matching bases. This CDR3 is built from 14 residues. Trimming left V 1 base short and J 2 bases short, with 11 bases between. The V gene's germline CDR1 is DFQATT and CDR2 SNEGSKA (reference sequence). DNA for the CDR3: TGCAGTGCTAGAGGGACAGCAAAACAAGAGACCCAGTACTTC. It encodes CSARGTAKQETQYF.

The chain couples TRBV10-3 to TRBJ2-3; D tentatively fits TRBD1 or TRBD2 (5 bases each). Between the trimmed V and J ends, which lost 7 bases and 0 bases, there was a span of 17 bases. CDR1 ENHRY and CDR2 SYGVKD come from the germline V gene. The CDR3 consists of 16 residues. The CDR3 is CAITGDVSASTDTQYF. The CDR3 nucleotides read TGTGCCATCACCGGGGACGTAAGTGCTAGCACAGATACGCAGTATTTT.

In this sample, this clonotype turned up a few times. This rearrangement joins TRBV7-2 to TRBJ2-3; D is perhaps TRBD2 (6 bases). This CDR3 has 17 residues. V was clipped by 3 bases and J by 0 bases, with 16 bases between them. Germline loops: CDR1 SGHTA, CDR2 FQGNSA. The CDR3 nucleotides read TGTGCCAGCAGCTTGCCGGAGGGACGAAGTAGCACAGATACGCAGTATTTT. This encodes CASSLPEGRSSTDTQYF.

This clonotype was seen a handful of times. This chain joins TRBV10-3 and TRBJ2-5; 8 nucleotides align to TRBD2. The J segment lost 2 bases and the V segment lost 0 bases, leaving 14 bases of the junction unmatched. This CDR3 region has 19 residues. Germline V CDR1 and CDR2: ENHRY, SYGVKD. The CDR3 reads CAISESIGRGAAVQETQYF. The CDR3 DNA sequence: TGTGCCATCAGTGAGTCGATCGGGCGGGGGGCGGCCGTACAAGAGACCCAGTACTTC.

This clonotype appeared a few times. This chain uses TRBV12-3 or TRBV12-4 with TRBJ2-4, with 7 bases lining up with TRBD2. The CDR3 has 16 residues. With 4 bases clipped from V and 0 bases from J, the junction kept 6 bases outside the gene matches. This CDR3 is CASSWGGGLAKNIQYF. Written as DNA, the CDR3 is TGTGCCAGCAGTTGGGGGGGTGGTTTAGCCAAAAACATTCAGTACTTC.

The rearrangement joins TRBV5-1 to TRBJ2-7; D remains unclear. The CDR3 extends over 14 amino acids. V gave up 9 bases and J gave up 6 bases, with 22 bases separating them. Germline V gene data show CDR1 as SGHRS and CDR2 as YFSETQ. The CDR3 nucleotides read TGCGCCAACCGACCCCTTGATGATTTAGGCGAGCAGTACGTC. Translated: CANRPLDDLGEQYV.

The rearrangement uses TRBV5-1 and TRBJ1-1; D is undetermined. Trimming shortened V by 6 bases and J by 11 bases, and 8 bases separated the two germline ends. The CDR3 sequence is 9 residues long. Germline V gene data show CDR1 as SGHRS and CDR2 as YFSETQ. CDR3 sequence: CASNSSAFF. The CDR3 nucleotides are TGCGCCAGCAATAGTAGTGCTTTCTTT.

The chain carries TRBV7-9 and TRBJ2-7; possible D gene TRBD1, 7 bases. Per germline, CDR1 SEHNR and CDR2 FQNEAQ (reference sequence). Trimming cost V 4 bases and J 6 bases, with 10 bases left between them. This CDR3 is built from 12 residues. CDR3 in amino acids: CASSSQGGEQYF. CDR3 nucleotide sequence: TGTGCCAGCAGCTCCCAGGGGGGCGAGCAGTACTTC.

This clonotype was detected ten times or more. This sequence joins TRBV7-2 and TRBJ1-3, with D unclear. The CDR3 is made up of 14 amino acids. Trimming stripped 2 bases from V and 8 bases from J, with 13 bases between. The germline V gene encodes CDR1 SGHTA and CDR2 FQGNSA. The chain's CDR3 is CASSLSPAADTIYF. CDR3 sequence (DNA): TGTGCCAGCAGCTTATCGCCGGCGGCGGACACCATATATTTT.

This clonotype was observed a few times. DNA of the CDR3: TGTGCCAGCAGTTACTCAGGCGAGCGGGGGTCGGGTGAGCAGTTCTTC. The encoded protein is CASSYSGERGSGEQFF. V usage is TRBV6-5 and J usage is TRBJ2-1, with 8 nucleotides matching TRBD2. Trimming cost V 0 bases and J 9 bases; bases outside gene matches: 10. From germline, CDR1 is MNHEY and CDR2 SVGAGI. The CDR3 sequence is 16 residues long.

This clonotype was counted a few times. The chain carries TRBV6-2 or TRBV6-3 and TRBJ2-7, with D unresolved. The CDR3 covers 13 residues. The ends were cut back, 7 bases at V and 4 bases at J, with 14 bases in the middle. Germline lookup yields CDR1 MNHEY and CDR2 SVGEGT. In nucleotides, the CDR3 is TGTGCCAGCACCTTATCTCCAGGTTACGAGCAGTACGTC. As protein: CASTLSPGYEQYV.